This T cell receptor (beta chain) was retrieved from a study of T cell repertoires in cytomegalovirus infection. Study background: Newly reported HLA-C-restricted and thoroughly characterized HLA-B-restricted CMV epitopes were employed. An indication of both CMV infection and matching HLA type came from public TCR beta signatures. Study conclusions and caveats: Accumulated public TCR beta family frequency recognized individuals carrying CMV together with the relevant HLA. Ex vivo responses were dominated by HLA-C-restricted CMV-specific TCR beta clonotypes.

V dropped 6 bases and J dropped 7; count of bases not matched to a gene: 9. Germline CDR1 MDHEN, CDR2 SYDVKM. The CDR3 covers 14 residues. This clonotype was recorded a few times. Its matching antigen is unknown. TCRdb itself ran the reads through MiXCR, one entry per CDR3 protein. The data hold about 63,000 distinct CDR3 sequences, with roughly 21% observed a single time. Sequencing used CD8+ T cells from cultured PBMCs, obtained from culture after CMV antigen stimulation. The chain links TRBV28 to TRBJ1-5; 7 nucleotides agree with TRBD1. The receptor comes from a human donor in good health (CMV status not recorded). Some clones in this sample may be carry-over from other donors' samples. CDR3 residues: CASRPTGAGQPQHF. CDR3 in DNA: TGTGCCAGCAGGCCAACAGGGGCAGGGCAGCCCCAGCATTTT.